This TCR beta chain stems from a study of blood T cells in healthy people across ages. For the study at large: About one barcoded TCR beta cDNA was captured per two T cells.

Alongside a J-beta primer mix, a sample-barcoded 5' primer served in a second PCR lasting 7 to 11 cycles. MiXCR, run by TCRdb on the 5' RACE reads, gives a single entry per CDR3 protein. The sample contains about 620,000 distinct CDR3 sequences, 52% of which appear only once. Study-level results: Diversity estimates drawn from one million T cells were deemed underestimates. Not knowing donor CMV status may have confounded expanded clonotype changes.

Regarding this clonotype: Its antigen is undetermined.

The TCR was taken from a woman of 80 years or more in good health. Sequenced: blood.

In nucleotides, the CDR3 is TGCAGTGCTAGGTCACTCAGGGGGGACGAGACCCAGTACTTC. This sequence encodes CSARSLRGDETQYF. J is TRBJ2-5 and V is TRBV20-1; tentatively, D is TRBD1 (7 bases). Between the trimmed V and J ends, which lost 3 bases and 5 bases, there was a span of 16 bases. The CDR3 has 14 residues. Germline CDR1 DFQATT, CDR2 SNEGSKA (reference sequence).